This T cell receptor (beta chain) appears in the sequencing data of a study of CD8 T cells in ankylosing spondylitis. Regarding the study as a whole: There was a TCR beta motif, made of several highly homologous variants, that appeared characteristic of ankylosing spondylitis blood. Disease-associated clones were CD8+ and fairly uncommon in peripheral blood.

This clonotype has a handful of counts. Its antigen is currently unknown. Preparation of TCR beta libraries was done by quantitative 5'-RACE with molecular barcodes. TCRdb reanalysed the 5' RACE reads using MiXCR and keeps one entry per CDR3 protein. The sample yields almost 400,000 distinct CDR3 sequences, approximately 20% seen once. This CDR3 comprises 11 residues. From germline, CDR1 is SQVTM and CDR2 ANQGSEA. Trimming pared 7 bases from V and 6 bases from J, leaving 9 bases between. Sequencing was carried out using blood, either unsorted or a sorted T cell fraction (not recorded which). This TCR derives from a male donor with ankylosing spondylitis. The chain links TRBV29-1 to TRBJ1-4; D remains unclear. CDR3 coding DNA: TGCAGCGGACGAAGGGATGAAAAACTGTTTTTT. Residues: CSGRRDEKLFF.